Listed below are T cell receptor beta chains from one sample, sequenced in a study of blood T cell repertoires in COVID-19. Measured with immunoSEQ multiplex PCR; TCRdb has only the in-frame clones, and not every one. The top ten hold 1.5% to 2% of the sample, which has about 400,000 clones, roughly 86% seen once. Sequencing used PBMCs or T cells enriched from blood (not recorded which). These receptor sequences come from a young woman who had recovered from COVID-19. The CDR3 runs from the conserved cysteine through the conserved F or W. A D gene is named only where the DNA matches it firmly.

TRBV7-3,TRBJ2-5,.,TGTGCCAGCAGCTTAGGCGGGCATACCAAAGAGACCCAGTACTTC,CASSLGGHTKETQYF
TRBV24-1,TRBJ2-3,TRBD1,TGTGCCACCAGTGATCGCCAACCCAAACCGGGACAGCGCACAGATACGCAGTATTTT,CATSDRQPKPGQRTDTQYF
TRBV6-1,TRBJ2-4,TRBD2,TGTGCCAGCAGTGTGGGGCTAGCGGGACCCTTAGACATTCAGTACTTC,CASSVGLAGPLDIQYF
TRBV4-3,TRBJ1-5,.,TGCGCCAGCAGCCAAGCCCGGTATGGCAATCAGCCCCAGCATTTT,CASSQARYGNQPQHF
TRBV29-1,TRBJ1-1,.,TGCAGCGTCTCATTCTCAGGGCCGAACACTGAAGCTTTCTTT,CSVSFSGPNTEAFF
TRBV18,TRBJ1-2,.,TGTGCCAGCTCGCTCCGGGACACAGTCTATGGCTACACCTTC,CASSLRDTVYGYTF
TRBV28,TRBJ1-1,.,TGTGCCAACCTTGGGCAGTTGAACACTGAAGCTTTCTTT,CANLGQLNTEAFF
TRBV7-6,TRBJ2-1,.,TGTGCCAGCAGCTTTCTGACTGGTAATGAGCAGTTCTTC,CASSFLTGNEQFF
TRBV30,TRBJ1-1,TRBD1,TGTGCCTGGGAGACAGGGAGCCCTGAAGCTTTCTTT,CAWETGSPEAFF
TRBV7-3,TRBJ1-1,.,TGTGCCAGCAGCTTGTCTGTATCCGGTGAAGCTTTCTTT,CASSLSVSGEAFF
TRBV30,TRBJ1-4,TRBD1,TGTGCCTGGAACCGGGACAGCTATGAAAAACTGTTTTTT,CAWNRDSYEKLFF